These 14 T cell receptor beta chains share one sample of origin, sequenced in a study of cytomegalovirus exposure and HLA in healthy donors. Generated by immunoSEQ multiplex PCR, the TCRdb table keeps only in-frame clones and is missing some. The sample records around 350,000 clones, 86% being singletons. The sequenced sample was PBMCs. These TCRs come from a woman aged 18-29 years in good health and CMV-seronegative.

This clone was counted once. V is TRBV6-1 and J is TRBJ1-2; D is unclear. Germline-derived CDR1 and CDR2 are MNHNS and SASEGT. The CDR3 totals 14 residues. Trimming pared 0 bases from V and 6 bases from J, leaving 11 bases between. CDR3 sequence (DNA): TGTGCCAGCAGTGAAGCTGGGCAGAGAGATGGCTACACCTTC. Translating gives CASSEAGQRDGYTF.

The chain combines TRBV27 with TRBJ2-7, with TRBD2 identical over 8 bases. Germline V gene sequence: CDR1 MNHEY, CDR2 SMNVEV (reference sequence). The CDR3 runs 15 residues. The V gene end was trimmed by 2 bases and the J gene end by 5 bases; junction bases not matched to a gene: 8. The CDR3 DNA reads TGTGCCAGCAGTTTAGGCGGGACTAGTTTCCACGAGCAGTACTTC. It codes for CASSLGGTSFHEQYF.

J is TRBJ1-1 and V is TRBV2; perhaps TRBD1 as D (6 bases). The CDR3 loop spans 11 amino acids. The V end lost 10 bases, the J end lost 5 bases, and 11 bases lay between the germline ends. CDR1 SNHLY and CDR2 FYNNEI come from the germline V gene. This CDR3 is CATLRGTEAFF. DNA of the CDR3: TGTGCCACCCTTAGGGGGACTGAAGCTTTCTTT.

In regard to this clone: Other DNA variants within this sample encode the same CDR3. The V call is TRBV19, the J call TRBJ1-2; the match to TRBD1 covers 8 bases. V lost 6 bases to trimming and J lost 4 bases; unmatched junction nucleotides: 4. Germline CDR1 and CDR2: LNHDA and SQIVND (reference sequence). The CDR3 runs to 13 residues. CDR3: CASSRQGSYGYTF. CDR3 nucleotide sequence: TGTGCCAGTAGCCGACAGGGGTCCTATGGCTACACCTTC. The full variable domain, rest sourced from reference TRBV19 and TRBJ1-2, is DGGITQSPKYLFRKEGQNVTLSCEQNLNHDAMYWYRQDPGQGLRLIYYSQIVNDFQKGDIAEGYSVSREKKESFPLTVTSAQKNPTAFYLCASSRQGSYGYTFGSGTRLTVV.

This clone was observed many times. The chain combines TRBV4-1 with TRBJ2-7, with 10 bases lining up with TRBD1. The CDR3 has 14 amino acids. V was pared by 8 bases and J by 2 bases, with 6 bases of the junction left unmatched. Germline V gene lookup returns CDR1 MGHRA and CDR2 YSYEKL. The CDR3 protein is CASGEDRGPYEQYF. The CDR3 DNA reads as TGCGCCAGCGGGGAAGACAGGGGGCCCTACGAGCAGTACTTC.

The V gene is TRBV15, the J gene TRBJ2-2; D is ambiguous. CDR3 length: 20 residues. CDR1 and CDR2 (germline): LNHNV, YYDKDF (reference sequence). The ends were cut back, 3 bases at V and 2 bases at J, with 25 bases in the middle. CDR3 sequence (DNA): TGTGCCACCAGCAGGGCAGACTTCGTTGACCTTGCTCTTAACACCGGGGAGCTGTTTTTT. Translated: CATSRADFVDLALNTGELFF.

The chain employs TRBV27 and TRBJ1-2; D call uncertain. The germline CDR1 and CDR2 sequences are MNHEY and SMNVEV (reference sequence). The CDR3 is made up of 13 amino acids. Trimming stripped 4 bases from V and 6 bases from J, with 12 bases between. The CDR3 sequence: CASSSPAGHGYTF. The CDR3 coding sequence is TGTGCCAGCAGTTCCCCCGCAGGCCATGGCTACACCTTC.

This clone has a single count. The chain links TRBV7-9 to TRBJ2-7, with TRBD1 identical over 8 bases. CDR1 SEHNR and CDR2 FQNEAQ come from the germline V gene (reference sequence). The ends lost 4 bases at V and 6 bases at J; junction bases unmatched: 5. The CDR3 sequence is 13 residues long. The CDR3 DNA reads TGTGCCAGCAGCTCCGGACAGGGAGGCGAGCAGTACTTC. Encoded protein: CASSSGQGGEQYF.

This clone has more than one count but fewer than ten. The V gene is TRBV2, the J gene TRBJ2-6; possibly TRBD2 for D (5 bases). The ends were cut back, 8 bases at V and 2 bases at J, with 13 bases in the middle. The CDR3 consists of 15 residues. Germline-derived CDR1 and CDR2 are SNHLY and FYNNEI. DNA of the CDR3: TGTGCCAGCTCGTCCGGAGCGGCTGGGGCCAACGTCCTGACTTTC. Encoded protein: CASSSGAAGANVLTF.

The chain combines TRBV19 with TRBJ1-2; D uncertain. This CDR3 is 13 amino acids long. Germline CDR1 and CDR2: LNHDA and SQIVND (reference sequence). Deletions cut 3 bases from V and 4 bases from J, with 9 bases between. CDR3 in DNA: TGTGCCAGTAGTATTCTCTCCGGCTATGGCTACACCTTC. Protein sequence: CASSILSGYGYTF.

This chain uses TRBV4-1 with TRBJ2-7; no clear D gene. Germline V gene lookup returns CDR1 MGHRA and CDR2 YSYEKL. V lost 0 bases, J lost 2 bases, and 14 bases lay in between. The CDR3 is made up of 16 amino acids. The CDR3: CASSQDAFSKTYEQYF. CDR3 DNA sequence: TGCGCCAGCAGCCAAGATGCTTTCTCTAAAACCTACGAGCAGTACTTC.

The CDR3: CASSSAQSALAGKALEQYF. Written as DNA, the CDR3 is TGCGCCAGCAGCTCGGCCCAGAGCGCTCTAGCGGGAAAAGCTCTCGAGCAGTACTTC. The genes are TRBV5-1 and TRBJ2-7; 9 bases map to TRBD2. V gave up 3 bases and J gave up 6 bases; unmatched junction bases: 22. The CDR3 is 19 residues long. The germline V gene encodes CDR1 SGHRS and CDR2 YFSETQ.

In its sample, this clone was seen once. The chain joins TRBV7-2 to TRBJ2-3, with 8 bases identical to TRBD2. Germline CDR1 is SGHTA and CDR2 is FQGNSA. Losses at the gene ends were 5 bases for V and 0 bases for J; bases not matched to a gene: 4. The CDR3 is 15 residues long. The CDR3, as DNA: TGTGCCAGCAGCCAACTAGCGGAGAGCACAGATACGCAGTATTTT. It translates to CASSQLAESTDTQYF.

With respect to this clone: A junction end diverges from the germline sequence, so it may reflect a read error. The chain has TRBV7-3 and TRBJ2-3; the D gene is possibly TRBD1 (6 bases). Germline V gene data show CDR1 as SGHTA and CDR2 as FQGTGA. The CDR3 contains 15 residues. As DNA, the CDR3 is TGTGCCAGCAACTTAAACGGTGGGGACATCGGGACGCAGTATTTT. Translated: CASNLNGGDIGTQYF. Using reference TRBV7-3 and TRBJ2-3 for the parts outside the CDR3, the full variable domain is GAGVSQTPSNKVTEKGKYVELRCDPISGHTALYWYRQSLGQGPEFLIYFQGTGAADDSGLPNDRFFAVRPEGSVSTLKIQRTERGDSAVYLCASNLNGGDIGTQYFGPGTRLTVL.